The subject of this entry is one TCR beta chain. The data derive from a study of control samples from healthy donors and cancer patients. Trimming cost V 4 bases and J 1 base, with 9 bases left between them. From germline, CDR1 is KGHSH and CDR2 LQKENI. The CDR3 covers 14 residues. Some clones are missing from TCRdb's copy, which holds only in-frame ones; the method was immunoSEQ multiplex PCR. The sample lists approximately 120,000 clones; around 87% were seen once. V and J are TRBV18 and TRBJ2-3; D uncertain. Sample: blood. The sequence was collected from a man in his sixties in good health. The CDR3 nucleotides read TGTGCCAGCTCACGAACAACTGGCACAGATACGCAGTATTTT. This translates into CASSRTTGTDTQYF. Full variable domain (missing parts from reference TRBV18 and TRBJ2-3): NAGVMQNPRHLVRRRGQEARLRCSPMKGHSHVYWYRQLPEEGLKFMVYLQKENIIDESGMPKERFSAEFPKEGPSILRIQQVVRGDSAAYFCASSRTTGTDTQYFGPGTRLTVL.